The 11 T cell receptor beta chains given below trace back to one sample, sequenced in a study of breast tumors, draining lymph nodes, adjacent tissues. Axillary draining lymph nodes of breast cancer patients supplied the node samples. In TCRdb, the multiplex PCR reads were re-called with MiXCR into one record per CDR3 protein. The repertoire holds about 230,000 distinct CDR3 sequences, with roughly 30% as singletons. Sequencing was carried out using axillary lymph node tissue. These receptors all stem from a female donor with breast cancer. Some clones in this sample may be carry-over from other donors' samples.

At least ten counts were recorded for this clonotype. This chain connects TRBV12-3 or TRBV12-4 to TRBJ1-2, with D unresolved. Between the trimmed V and J ends, which lost 6 bases and 4 bases, there was a span of 18 bases. This CDR3 has 15 amino acids. In nucleotides, the CDR3 is TGTGCCAGCAGCCTCGTTACACTCAACCCCTATGGCTACACCTTC. Protein sequence: CASSLVTLNPYGYTF.

This clonotype was seen repeatedly, ten times or more. The rearrangement uses TRBV11-2 and TRBJ2-6, with D maybe TRBD2 (5 bases). The CDR3 extends over 14 amino acids. Germline CDR1 and CDR2: SGHAT and FQNNGV. V lost 0 bases to trimming and J lost 12 bases, with 12 bases between them. Here the CDR3 reads CASSLESEEGVLTF. CDR3 sequence (DNA): TGTGCCAGCAGCTTAGAGTCGGAGGAAGGCGTCCTGACTTTC.

This chain uses TRBV7-9 with TRBJ1-1; D gene uncertain. The V gene lost 3 bases and the J gene lost 4 bases, with 15 bases spanning the gap. The CDR3 is 15 amino acids. CDR1 is SEHNR and CDR2 is FQNEAQ in the germline V gene (reference sequence). The CDR3 loop is CASSFSGKGGTEAFF. DNA for the CDR3: TGTGCCAGCAGCTTTTCGGGGAAAGGCGGCACTGAAGCTTTCTTT.

This chain uses TRBV7-3 with TRBJ2-5; a weak D match, TRBD1 (7 bases). Germline loops: CDR1 SGHTA, CDR2 FQGTGA. The CDR3 covers 14 residues. Trimming took 5 bases from V and 7 from J, leaving 17 bases between them. The CDR3 DNA is TGTGCCAGCAGCCCGACAGGGAGGCCGGGGACCCAGTACTTC. As protein: CASSPTGRPGTQYF.

The chain combines TRBV10-3 with TRBJ1-6; no firm D call. The V gene lost 2 bases and the J gene lost 7 bases, with 15 bases spanning the gap. This CDR3 has 16 amino acids. Germline V gene data show CDR1 as ENHRY and CDR2 as SYGVKD. In DNA form, the CDR3 reads TGTGCCATCAGTGAGCGGTCTAGCGGGATGAATTCACCCCTCCACTTT. This codes for CAISERSSGMNSPLHF.

The CDR3 coding sequence is TGTGCCAGCAGCTTCTTAGCGGGACATGTAGTCACCATATATTTT. Encoded protein: CASSFLAGHVVTIYF. The chain uses TRBV7-3 and TRBJ1-3; possible D gene TRBD1, 6 bases. Between the trimmed V and J ends, which lost 3 bases and 9 bases, there was a span of 18 bases. This CDR3 spans 15 amino acids. Germline V gene lookup returns CDR1 SGHTA and CDR2 FQGTGA.

This clonotype was seen ten or more times. The gene calls are TRBV30 and TRBJ2-1; 8 bases are shared with TRBD1. This CDR3 is built from 16 residues. With 6 bases clipped from V and 8 bases from J, the junction kept 18 bases outside the gene matches. CDR1 is GTSNPN, CDR2 SVGIG, per germline (reference sequence). DNA for the CDR3: TGTGCCTGCCCCGGGCAGGGGGCGAACCCCCCCGATGAGCAGTTCTTC. It yields the protein CACPGQGANPPDEQFF. The whole variable domain, filled in from reference TRBV30 and TRBJ2-1, reads SQTIHQWPATLVQPVGSPLSLECTVEGTSNPNLYWYRQAAGRGLQLLFYSVGIGQISSEVPQNLSASRPQDRQFILSSKKLLLSDSGFYLCACPGQGANPPDEQFFGPGTRLTVL.

This clonotype was seen many times. The chain combines TRBV10-3 with TRBJ1-5, with a weak D call TRBD1 (6 bases). V lost 11 bases and J 5 bases, leaving 22 bases between the germline ends. Germline CDR1 and CDR2: ENHRY and SYGVKD. This CDR3 region has 15 residues. CDR3 nucleotides: TGTGCCTCCAGAGGTACGGAGCAGGGGCATCAGCCCCAGCATTTT. Encoded protein: CASRGTEQGHQPQHF.

This clonotype was seen many times. The genes are TRBV7-2 and TRBJ2-1, with 7 bases fitting TRBD2. This CDR3 spans 17 amino acids. CDR1 SGHTA and CDR2 FQGNSA come from the germline V gene. Trimming at V came to 5 bases and at J to 4 bases, leaving 14 bases not matched to a gene. The CDR3 spells CASSTTGSGGGYNEQFF. CDR3 DNA: TGTGCCAGCAGCACAACGGGGTCGGGGGGAGGGTACAATGAGCAGTTCTTC.

Note on this clonotype: The junction differs from germline at one of its ends, possibly a read error. The chain has TRBV19 and TRBJ1-4; D ambiguous. This CDR3 has 9 amino acids. CDR1 LNHDA and CDR2 SQIVND come from the germline V gene (reference sequence). The CDR3 DNA reads as TGTGCCAGTACTTCGAAGGGCGGGTTT. Protein sequence: CASTSKGGF.

In its sample, this clonotype was seen many times. The V and J genes are TRBV24-1 and TRBJ2-3; D possibly corresponds to TRBD2 (5 bases). The V end was cut by 3 bases, the J end by 4 bases, with 16 bases between. The CDR3 extends over 16 amino acids. Germline CDR1 reads KGHDR; CDR2 reads SFDVKD. CDR3 region: CATSDPSGAGADTQYF. The CDR3 nucleotides read TGTGCCACCAGTGATCCGAGCGGAGCTGGGGCAGATACGCAGTATTTT.